This T cell receptor (beta chain) is drawn from a study of identical twins. Study conclusions and caveats: Fewer insertions were carried by abundant cord blood beta clonotypes, but none was seen in memory repertoires.

A universal primer site came from template switching; cDNA carried unique molecular identifiers. TCRdb fed the 5' RACE reads into MiXCR, producing one record per CDR3 protein. This table holds about 730,000 distinct CDR3 sequences, 20% to 25% found once. This CDR3 contains 15 residues. Germline CDR1 reads SGHTA; CDR2 reads FQGNSA. The ends lost 5 bases at V and 4 bases at J; junction bases unmatched: 7. Concerning this clonotype itself: Its cognate antigen is unknown.

These data were also reused for a study on T cells expressing NK-cell markers. That work contributes: Obtained from sorted CD3+CD56+NKG2C+, CD3+CD56+NKG2C- and CD3+CD56-NKG2C+ T cells were the TCR beta repertoires.

The chain is built from TRBV7-2 and TRBJ2-2; 7 bases map to TRBD1. The receptor's source is a woman aged 18-29 years in good health. Sequences were obtained from PBMCs. CDR3 in amino acids: CASSTDRAGTGELFF. CDR3 in DNA: TGTGCCAGCAGCACCGACAGGGCGGGCACCGGGGAGCTGTTTTTT.